Below, 5 T cell receptor beta chains from the same sample are listed, as sequenced in a study of T cells in localized non-small cell lung cancer. The repertoire was sequenced with immunoSEQ multiplex PCR; TCRdb's copy has only in-frame clones and lacks some. The sample consists of 20,000 to 25,000 clones, roughly nine tenths of them appearing once. The sequencing used peripheral blood, collected before any cancer treatment. The receptors originated from a male donor at least 60 years old with stage I squamous cell lung carcinoma.

The rearrangement joins TRBV5-6 to TRBJ2-1; D remains unclear. The V end was cut by 1 base, the J end by 0 bases, with 11 bases between. CDR3 size: 16 residues. CDR1 and CDR2 (germline): SGHDT, YYEEEE. CDR3: CASSLWGFSSYNEQFF. The CDR3, as DNA: TGTGCCAGCAGCTTGTGGGGTTTTAGCTCCTACAATGAGCAGTTCTTC.

This sequence joins TRBV7-2 and TRBJ1-5; 8 nucleotides agree with TRBD1. The CDR3 loop spans 16 amino acids. V was pared by 2 bases and J by 6 bases, with 9 bases of the junction left unmatched. Looked up from germline, CDR1 is SGHTA and CDR2 is FQGNSA. The CDR3 sequence is CASSLFRTGNSQPQHF. CDR3 bases: TGTGCCAGCAGCTTATTTCGGACAGGGAATAGTCAGCCCCAGCATTTT.

This clone was seen only once. V usage is TRBV6-5 and J usage is TRBJ2-6; maybe TRBD1 (5 bases). The CDR3 is 13 residues long. Germline loops: CDR1 MNHEY, CDR2 SVGAGI. The V and J ends lost 6 bases and 8 bases respectively, with 11 bases between them. The CDR3 loop is CASSLGVSNVLTF. DNA for the CDR3: TGTGCCAGCAGCCTAGGGGTTTCCAACGTCCTGACTTTC.

DNA of the CDR3: TGTGCCAGCAGCTTAGGGGACGCTGGGGAGCTGTTTTTT. Protein product: CASSLGDAGELFF. The chain carries TRBV7-2 and TRBJ2-2; D is perhaps TRBD1 or TRBD2 (5 bases each). The CDR3 covers 13 residues. CDR1 is SGHTA and CDR2 is FQGNSA in the germline V gene. The V gene lost 1 base and the J gene lost 8 bases, with 8 bases spanning the gap.

This clone appeared once. The chain couples TRBV9 to TRBJ1-3; no definite D call. The V end was cut by 7 bases, the J end by 4 bases, with 6 bases between. Germline values: CDR1 SGDLS, CDR2 YYNGEE. This CDR3 spans 11 amino acids. The CDR3 spells CASAGGNTIYF. In DNA, the CDR3 is TGTGCCAGCGCCGGGGGAAACACCATATATTTT.